The T cell receptor beta chain described here comes from a study of beta chain features in type 1 diabetes. The study reverse transcribed the entire isolated RNA, so it sequenced expressed TCRB transcripts. Data came from immunoSEQ multiplex PCR; TCRdb stores just in-frame clones and leaves some out. The sample consists of approximately 360,000 clones, roughly 12% of them appearing once. This CDR3 comprises 11 residues. Trimming removed 6 bases from V and 5 bases from J, with 5 bases in between. The germline V gene encodes CDR1 SGHTA and CDR2 FQGNSA. As to this clone: Its antigen is as yet unknown.

Study-wide findings and caveats: Among patients, naive, central memory and Treg TCRB repertoires appeared more similar than among healthy donors. Short templates might get an advantage during PCR, and this would be equal in patients and controls. Shortening that was moderate but significant affected the TCRB CDR3s of Type 1 diabetes patients in all four CD4+ subsets.

The genes are TRBV7-2 and TRBJ2-1; D remains ambiguous. The sequence was collected from a woman younger than 35 with type 1 diabetes. Sequencing was done on a sample of naive CD4+ T cells from blood. The CDR3 coding sequence is TGTGCCAGCAGACGGGACAATGAGCAGTTCTTC. Protein sequence: CASRRDNEQFF.